These 28 T cell receptor beta chains originate from one sample sequenced in a study of shared clonotypes between healthy human individuals. Data came from immunoSEQ multiplex PCR; TCRdb stores just in-frame clones and leaves some out. The top ten clones hold more than 0.12% of a sample with a few million clones, approximately 94% of them seen once. Sequences were obtained from naive CD4+ T cells sorted from blood. Subset reported: CD45RA+ positively selected. All receptors derive from a man between 18 and 35 years old in good health.

This clone appeared a few times. This chain links TRBV10-3 with TRBJ1-4, with 10 bases that match TRBD1. The CDR3 length is 15 residues. Trimming took 6 bases from V and 7 from J; bases not matched to a gene: 8. Germline V lookup: CDR1 ENHRY, CDR2 SYGVKD. Written as DNA, the CDR3 is TGTGCCATCAGCTCCGTGACAGGGGGCGGTGAAAAACTGTTTTTT. Its protein product is CAISSVTGGGEKLFF.

The rearrangement joins TRBV6-5 to TRBJ1-2, with TRBD1 as a possible D gene (5 bases). In germline, CDR1 is MNHEY, CDR2 SVGAGI. The germline V and J ends were trimmed by 6 bases and 4 bases, with 15 bases remaining between them. The length of the CDR3 is 14 residues. Here the CDR3 DNA reads TGTGCCAGCAGCCGGAAAGGGGATGGCTATGGCTACACCTTC. Amino acids: CASSRKGDGYGYTF.

This clone showed up just a few times. At the DNA level, this CDR3 is encoded by other sequences in the same sample as well. The chain links TRBV5-1 to TRBJ1-5; D may be TRBD1 (6 bases). Germline V gene sequence: CDR1 SGHRS, CDR2 YFSETQ. The CDR3 contains 13 residues. V was pared by 4 bases and J by 4 bases, with 9 bases between. The CDR3 spells CASSLDRNQPQHF. CDR3 sequence (DNA): TGCGCCAGCAGCCTGGACAGAAATCAGCCCCAGCATTTT.

This clone occurred once. The genes are TRBV25-1 and TRBJ1-2, with 7 bases fitting TRBD1. The CDR3 is 14 amino acids. Trimming at V came to 4 bases and at J to 1 base, leaving 3 bases not matched to a gene. Germline V gene data show CDR1 as MGHDK and CDR2 as SYGVNS. CDR3 sequence (DNA): TGTGCCAGCAGTGTGACAGGGCTTAACTATGGCTACACCTTC. Protein: CASSVTGLNYGYTF.

The V call is TRBV10-3, the J call TRBJ1-1, with D perhaps matching TRBD1 (5 bases). The V end lost 5 bases, the J end lost 5 bases, and 15 bases lay between the germline ends. Germline assignment: CDR1 ENHRY and CDR2 SYGVKD. The CDR3 has 14 residues. In DNA form, the CDR3 reads TGTGCCATCAGTCTGACAGCCTCGATTACTGAAGCTTTCTTT. This codes for CAISLTASITEAFF.

The V and J genes are TRBV18 and TRBJ1-4; TRBD1 matches 10 bases. V was pared by 2 bases and J by 4 bases, with 10 bases of the junction left unmatched. Germline loops: CDR1 KGHSH, CDR2 LQKENI. The CDR3 length is 18 residues. The CDR3 spells CASSPKRTGGPNNEKLFF. The CDR3 DNA is TGTGCCAGCTCACCAAAAAGGACAGGGGGGCCAAATAATGAAAAACTGTTTTTT.

This chain links TRBV4-3 with TRBJ2-5; 11 bases line up with TRBD2. This CDR3 is built from 15 residues. Per the germline V gene, CDR1 is LGHNA and CDR2 is YSLEER. V was pared by 1 base and J by 4 bases, with 2 bases of the junction left unmatched. This chain's CDR3 is CASSQVGTSGETQYF. The CDR3 nucleotides read TGCGCCAGCAGCCAAGTAGGGACTAGCGGAGAGACCCAGTACTTC.

The chain is built from TRBV7-2 and TRBJ2-5, with D maybe TRBD1 (6 bases). V gave up 3 bases and J gave up 11 bases, with 13 bases separating them. Germline V gene lookup returns CDR1 SGHTA and CDR2 FQGNSA. This CDR3 region has 12 residues. CDR3 residues: CASSLDRGEQYF. DNA for the CDR3: TGTGCCAGCAGCTTGGACAGAGGGGAGCAGTACTTC.

The rearrangement joins TRBV25-1 to TRBJ2-1; maybe TRBD1 (6 bases). CDR3 length equals 12 residues. The V end was cut by 7 bases, the J end by 13 bases, with 17 bases between. Germline-derived CDR1 and CDR2 are MGHDK and SYGVNS. The CDR3 region is CASTSQGSHQFF. CDR3 DNA: TGTGCCAGCACCTCACAGGGAAGCCACCAGTTCTTC.

The rearrangement links TRBV30 to TRBJ2-5; 10 bases align to TRBD1. This CDR3 region has 15 residues. From germline, CDR1 is GTSNPN and CDR2 SVGIG (reference sequence). Trimming at V came to 5 bases and at J to 4 bases, leaving 10 bases not matched to a gene. CDR3 residues: CAWLRTGGDSETQYF. The CDR3 DNA reads TGTGCCTGGCTACGGACAGGGGGTGATTCAGAGACCCAGTACTTC.

V and J are TRBV11-2 and TRBJ1-2; TRBD1 aligns across 9 bases. J gave up 5 bases and V 5 bases, and 3 bases lay outside the gene matches. CDR1 SGHAT and CDR2 FQNNGV come from the germline V gene. This CDR3 comprises 13 residues. The CDR3 protein is CASSRTGEYGYTF. In DNA form, the CDR3 reads TGTGCCAGCAGCCGGACAGGGGAGTATGGCTACACCTTC.

The rearrangement joins TRBV9 to TRBJ2-1; D remains ambiguous. Germline CDR1 reads SGDLS; CDR2 reads YYNGEE. V lost 0 bases and J lost 11, with 15 bases in between. The CDR3 totals 14 residues. Here the CDR3 DNA reads TGTGCCAGCAGCGTAGAGGGCGTCAATCCGAAGCAGTTCTTC. Translated: CASSVEGVNPKQFF.

The V gene is TRBV30, the J gene TRBJ2-2, with 14 bases lining up with TRBD2. The CDR3 consists of 16 residues. Germline lookup yields CDR1 GTSNPN and CDR2 SVGIG (reference sequence). V shed 2 bases and J 4 bases; nucleotides not matched to a gene: 3. In nucleotides, the CDR3 is TGTGCCTGGAGTTATGGACTAGCGGGAGGCACCGGGGAGCTGTTTTTT. It codes for CAWSYGLAGGTGELFF.

The chain is built from TRBV5-1 and TRBJ2-1; 7 bases align to TRBD1. Germline assignment: CDR1 SGHRS and CDR2 YFSETQ. The ends lost 7 bases at V and 1 base at J; junction bases unmatched: 8. This CDR3 has 15 residues. CDR3 amino acids: CASSDRAESYNEQFF. The CDR3 DNA reads as TGCGCCAGCTCTGACAGGGCAGAATCCTACAATGAGCAGTTCTTC.

The V and J genes are TRBV7-6 and TRBJ1-1; 9 nucleotides agree with TRBD1. The CDR3 contains 15 residues. Germline CDR1 SGHVS, CDR2 FNYEAQ. J was trimmed by 5 bases and V by 10 bases; bases with no gene match: 14. The CDR3, as DNA: TGTGCCACCACGATGGACAGGGGAGTAAAAACTGAAGCTTTCTTT. Its protein product is CATTMDRGVKTEAFF. The variable domain in full, completed from reference TRBV7-6 and TRBJ1-1, reads GAGVSQSPRYKVTKRGQDVALRCDPISGHVSLYWYRQALGQGPEFLTYFNYEAQQDKSGLPNDRFSAERPEGSISTLTIQRTEQRDSAMYRCATTMDRGVKTEAFFGQGTRLTVV.

The V call is TRBV10-3, the J call TRBJ2-7; a possible D gene is TRBD1 (6 bases). This CDR3 comprises 13 residues. The germline V gene encodes CDR1 ENHRY and CDR2 SYGVKD. V lost 7 bases and J 0 bases, leaving 10 bases between the germline ends. The CDR3 DNA sequence: TGTGCCATCAATGTGGGACACTCCTACGAGCAGTACTTC. Its translation is CAINVGHSYEQYF.

This chain joins TRBV16 and TRBJ2-2; 10 positions match TRBD2. After removal of 4 bases from V and 7 bases from J, the junction contained 9 bases not matched to a gene. Germline V gives CDR1 KGHSY, CDR2 FQNENV. The CDR3 sequence is 16 residues long. DNA for the CDR3: TGTGCCAGCAGCCCCCGACTAGCGGGTGGGGTCGGGGAGCTGTTTTTT. This codes for CASSPRLAGGVGELFF.

In this sample, this clone turned up once. The V call is TRBV5-6, the J call TRBJ2-5, with D possibly matching TRBD1 (5 bases). The length of the CDR3 is 14 residues. V dropped 1 base and J dropped 5 bases, with 12 bases sitting between them. The germline V gene has CDR1 SGHDT and CDR2 YYEEEE. The CDR3 DNA sequence: TGTGCCAGCAGCTTGAGTCAGGGCGGCGAGACCCAGTACTTC. Protein sequence: CASSLSQGGETQYF.

The chain recombines TRBV30 with TRBJ1-3; 7 nucleotides align to TRBD1. The CDR3 length is 13 residues. CDR1 GTSNPN and CDR2 SVGIG come from the germline V gene (reference sequence). The CDR3 DNA is TGTGCTAGACAGGGCGGAGGAGGAAACACCATATATTTT. Translated, it gives CARQGGGGNTIYF.

Only one count was recorded for this clone. The chain links TRBV5-5 to TRBJ2-7; 7 nucleotides match TRBD1. J was trimmed by 2 bases and V by 4 bases; bases with no gene match: 6. Germline V gene sequence: CDR1 SGHKS, CDR2 YYEKEE (reference sequence). This CDR3 has 14 residues. The CDR3 is CASSATGAPYEQYF. The CDR3 DNA is TGTGCCAGCAGCGCTACAGGGGCCCCCTACGAGCAGTACTTC.

This clone has a handful of counts. The J gene is TRBJ1-5, the V gene TRBV28, with D unclear. This CDR3 has 12 residues. The V gene lost 9 bases and the J gene lost 5 bases, with 11 bases spanning the gap. Germline V gene data show CDR1 as MDHEN and CDR2 as SYDVKM. The CDR3 coding sequence is TGTGCCAGTGACCGGGCTTATCAGCCCCAGCATTTT. Translated: CASDRAYQPQHF.

The chain recombines TRBV5-1 with TRBJ1-1; D remains ambiguous. From germline, CDR1 is SGHRS and CDR2 YFSETQ. Trimming removed 1 base from V and 1 base from J, with 8 bases in between. This CDR3 comprises 14 residues. Written as DNA, the CDR3 is TGCGCCAGCAGCTTGTGGGCTACGAACACTGAAGCTTTCTTT. Encoded protein: CASSLWATNTEAFF.

This clone occurred once. The V gene is TRBV28, the J gene TRBJ2-7; D is perhaps TRBD1 (6 bases). The V end lost 4 bases, the J end lost 3 bases, and 16 bases lay between the germline ends. The germline gives CDR1 MDHEN, CDR2 SYDVKM. This CDR3 is 15 amino acids long. As DNA, the CDR3 is TGTGCCAGCAGTTCCAGGACAGCAGACATCTACGAGCAGTACTTC. Translated: CASSSRTADIYEQYF.

The gene calls are TRBV5-6 and TRBJ2-1; 11 bases fit TRBD1. Germline V gene data show CDR1 as SGHDT and CDR2 as YYEEEE. The trim removed 2 bases at V and 3 bases at J, leaving 7 bases unmatched. This CDR3 has 17 residues. The CDR3 here is CASSLNAGTGGYNEQFF. The CDR3 nucleotides read TGTGCCAGCAGCTTAAACGCCGGGACAGGGGGCTACAATGAGCAGTTCTTC.

Concerning this clone: Additional DNA sequences in this sample encode the identical CDR3. The rearrangement links TRBV18 to TRBJ2-3; TRBD2 is a possible D gene (6 bases). Looked up from germline, CDR1 is KGHSH and CDR2 is LQKENI. V was clipped by 6 bases and J by 1 base, with 11 bases between them. The length of the CDR3 is 14 residues. The CDR3 protein is CASSPGGGTDTQYF. The CDR3 DNA reads as TGTGCCAGCTCTCCGGGCGGGGGCACAGATACGCAGTATTTT.

Regarding this clone: At the DNA level, this CDR3 is encoded by other sequences in the same sample as well. The chain couples TRBV30 to TRBJ2-5; D possibly matches TRBD1 or TRBD2 (5 bases each). The V end lost 0 bases, the J end lost 5 bases, and 7 bases lay between the germline ends. There are 12 residues in the CDR3. Germline lookup yields CDR1 GTSNPN and CDR2 SVGIG (reference sequence). CDR3 protein: CAWSVWGETQYF. CDR3 coding DNA: TGTGCCTGGAGTGTATGGGGGGAGACCCAGTACTTC.

Remarks on this clone: The same CDR3 can be traced to other DNA sequences in this sample. The chain uses TRBV6-6 and TRBJ1-3; D gene unclear. CDR1 is MNHNY and CDR2 is SVGAGI in the germline V gene (reference sequence). V was clipped by 0 bases and J by 2 bases, with 5 bases between them. This CDR3 is 14 amino acids long. The CDR3 sequence is CASSYSSPGNTIYF. CDR3 nucleotide sequence: TGTGCCAGCAGTTACTCCTCCCCTGGAAACACCATATATTTT.

The J gene is TRBJ1-2, the V gene TRBV5-1, with D perhaps TRBD1 (6 bases). Germline assignment: CDR1 SGHRS and CDR2 YFSETQ. The CDR3 is 13 amino acids. With 8 bases removed from V and 5 bases from J, the gap between germline ends came to 16 bases. Here the CDR3 reads CARTGQSSYGYTF. CDR3 DNA: TGCGCCAGGACGGGACAAAGTTCTTATGGCTACACCTTC.